The present TCR beta chain was sequenced within a study of blood T cell repertoires in COVID-19 (dated by TCRdb to about 2020). Background on the whole study: Collaborator samples came from the United States, Italy and Spain and covered acute and convalescent phases of COVID-19. Deeply sampled blood TCRbeta repertoires from subjects exposed to, actively infected with, or recovered from COVID-19 were included in the dataset. The sample metadata nearly always contained a de-identified subject ID, COVID-19 status, age in years and sex. Where HLA class I and class II types were available, the types were taken from metadata supplied by the sample provider, not from assay-based typing. The prospective study material was composed of cDNA or gDNA derived from T cells, B-cell-depleted T cells, or PBMCs. Samples came from the ongoing ImmuneRACE study (first 160 participants) plus 1,254 subjects from 6 global collaborators. A freely available public database, intended as a resource for researchers studying the immune response to SARS-CoV-2, is where the repertoires were released.

TCRbeta CDR3 regions were amplified from genomic DNA by means of the immunoSEQ Assay, a bias-controlled multiplex PCR. Regarding the original processing steps: Nucleated cell counts per sample were estimated from amplification of reference gene primers within the assay. Sequence reads were collapsed and filtered to measure the absolute abundance of every unique TCRbeta CDR3 rearrangement. For each sample, productive Simpson clonality was calculated by taking the square root of Simpson's diversity index across productive rearrangements. This immuneACCESS table, as held by TCRdb, lists in-frame sequences with V and J called but not all clones. Of the missing ones, under half trace to an unresolved V gene in checked studies; the others have no known cause. That table furnishes V, J and clone size, whereas the DNA furnished D and trimming. The sample table holds some 96,000 clones, of which more than 85% were seen once. Together, the top ten hold approximately 7.3% of the sample.

Regarding this clone: Its cognate antigen has yet to be identified. Base qualities are not provided; no much larger clone lies one nucleotide away.

Broad study findings and their caveats: The amount of clinical and demographic metadata varied by source and participant and was provided uncurated.

Collaborating institutions collected whole blood in K2EDTA tubes following their own protocols. For TCRbeta analysis, collaborators shipped samples in one of three forms: frozen whole blood, isolated PBMCs, or DNA extracted from either of those sample types. Cut back by 0 bases and 5 bases, the V and J ends lie 10 bases apart. CDR3 length: 14 amino acids, cysteine to phenylalanine. The read is trimmed to its CDR3 DNA, 42 bases read in frame from base 1. The germline V gene (reference sequence) specifies MNHEY as CDR1 and SMNVEV as CDR2. This chain joins TRBV27 to TRBJ1-1, and TRBD1 may be the D gene, going by 5 matching bases. This clonotype originated in a man aged 30 to 39 in a cohort sampled during active COVID-19. Sequencing was performed on peripheral blood. The CDR3 protein: CASSLSGGWTEAFF. The nucleotide sequence reads TGTGCCAGCAGTTTATCGGGGGGTTGGACTGAAGCTTTCTTT.